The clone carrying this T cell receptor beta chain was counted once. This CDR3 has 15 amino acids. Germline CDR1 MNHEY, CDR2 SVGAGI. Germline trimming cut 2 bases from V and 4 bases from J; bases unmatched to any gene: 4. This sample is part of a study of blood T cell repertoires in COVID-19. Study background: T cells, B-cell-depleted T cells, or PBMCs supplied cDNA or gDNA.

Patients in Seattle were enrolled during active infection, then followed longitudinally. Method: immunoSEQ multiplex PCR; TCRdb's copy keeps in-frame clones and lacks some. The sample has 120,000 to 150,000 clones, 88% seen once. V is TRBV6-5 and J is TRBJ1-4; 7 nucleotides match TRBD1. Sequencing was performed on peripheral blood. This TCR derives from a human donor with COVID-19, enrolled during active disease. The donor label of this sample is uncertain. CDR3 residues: CASSYAQGFNEKLFF. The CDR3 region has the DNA TGTGCCAGCAGTTACGCACAGGGGTTTAATGAAAAACTGTTTTTT.